The rows below give T cell receptor beta chains drawn from one sample of a study of graft-versus-host responses after intestinal transplantation. These receptors' targets are unknown. The data were produced by immunoSEQ multiplex PCR, yet TCRdb's version contains in-frame clones alone and is incomplete. The repertoire includes some 97,000 clones, about 90% of them detected once, and about 0.93% sits in the top ten. Sequencing was performed on unstimulated CD4+ T cells sorted from spleen or lymph node cells, taken before transplant. These receptor sequences come from a human donor who was the organ donor for an intestinal transplant. CDR3s include the opening cysteine and the closing phenylalanine or tryptophan. D genes are given only for firm matches. Size is stated for part of the rows, as once, few or many counts, or as a class when the clone is expanded.

-,TRBV5-5,TRBJ2-7,-,CASSFVSVSSYEQYF,TGTGCCAGCAGCTTTGTGTCAGTGTCCTCCTACGAGCAGTACTTC
-,TRBV27,TRBJ2-5,TRBD1,CASSLLPGQGETQYF,TGTGCCAGCAGTTTATTACCGGGACAGGGAGAGACCCAGTACTTC
-,TRBV14,TRBJ2-2,-,CASSLGAGDITGELFF,TGTGCCAGCAGCCTGGGGGCGGGGGACATCACCGGGGAGCTGTTTTTT
-,TRBV7-9,TRBJ1-2,TRBD1,CASTGTGRLYGYTF,TGTGCCAGCACCGGGACAGGGCGCCTCTATGGCTACACCTTC
-,TRBV29-1,TRBJ2-2,-,CSVRRSLTGELFF,TGCAGCGTGAGGCGGTCGCTTACCGGGGAGCTGTTTTTT
-,TRBV7-2,TRBJ1-2,TRBD1,CASSFGQGYGYTF,TGTGCCAGCAGCTTCGGACAGGGGTATGGCTACACCTTC
-,TRBV30,TRBJ1-2,-,CAFESRGHGYTF,TGTGCCTTCGAATCCAGAGGGCATGGCTACACCTTC
once,TRBV5-1,TRBJ1-1,-,CASSSQKKEAFF,TGCGCCAGCAGTTCACAGAAAAAAGAAGCTTTCTTT
-,TRBV20-1,TRBJ2-3,-,CSSWADTQYF,TGCAGTAGCTGGGCAGATACGCAGTATTTT
-,TRBV4-2,TRBJ1-2,-,CASSQDVLGGGSGYTF,TGTGCCAGCAGCCAAGATGTTTTGGGAGGGGGATCGGGCTACACCTTC
-,TRBV7-6,TRBJ2-7,-,CASSLDGSGSEQYF,TGTGCCAGCAGCTTAGATGGGTCAGGGTCCGAGCAGTACTTC
-,TRBV9,TRBJ2-3,-,CASSGPTGATQYF,TGTGCCAGCAGCGGCCCGACAGGAGCTACGCAGTATTTT
medium-sized,TRBV19,TRBJ2-7,TRBD1,CASGTGRYEQYF,TGTGCTTCGGGGACAGGAAGATACGAGCAGTACTTC